The 19 T cell receptor beta chains given below trace back to one sample, sequenced in a study of PD-1 blockade in classical Hodgkin lymphoma. Generated by immunoSEQ multiplex PCR, the TCRdb table keeps only in-frame clones and is missing some. The sample lists 18,000 or so clones, 70% to 75% occurring once. Time point denoted: cycle 4 day 1 (C4D1), after 6 weeks of nivolumab. Autologous stem cell transplantation was followed by relapse in every patient, and brentuximab vedotin exposure varied. Isolation of CD4+ T cells from thawed PBMCs was performed by magnetic negative selection. Here the sequenced sample was CD4+ T cells from blood, taken before the fourth cycle of nivolumab. The receptor source for this set is a human donor with classical Hodgkin lymphoma.

This chain connects TRBV5-1 to TRBJ2-7, with D maybe TRBD1 (5 bases). With 4 bases removed from V and 3 bases from J, the gap between germline ends came to 11 bases. The CDR3 length is 13 residues. Germline loops: CDR1 SGHRS, CDR2 YFSETQ. This CDR3 reads CASSPRQGYEQYF. The CDR3 DNA sequence: TGCGCCAGCAGCCCCCGGCAGGGCTACGAGCAGTACTTC. The full variable domain, with the rest looked up from reference TRBV5-1 and TRBJ2-7, is KAGVTQTPRYLIKTRGQQVTLSCSPISGHRSVSWYQQTPGQGLQFLFEYFSETQRNKGNFPGRFSGRQFSNSRSEMNVSTLELGDSALYLCASSPRQGYEQYFGPGTRLTVT.

The genes are TRBV5-6 and TRBJ2-3; TRBD1 agrees at 8 bases. Trimming removed 4 bases from V and 1 base from J; junction bases left unmatched: 8. This CDR3 is 16 amino acids long. From germline, CDR1 is SGHDT and CDR2 YYEEEE. CDR3 in DNA: TGTGCCAGCAGCGCACTACAGACAGGGGGCACAGATACGCAGTATTTT. The encoded protein is CASSALQTGGTDTQYF. The entire variable domain, with the rest obtained from reference TRBV5-6 and TRBJ2-3, is as follows: DAGVTQSPTHLIKTRGQQVTLRCSPKSGHDTVSWYQQALGQGPQFIFQYYEEEERQRGNFPDRFSGHQFPNYSSELNVNALLLGDSALYLCASSALQTGGTDTQYFGPGTRLTVL.

The CDR3 nucleotides read TGTGCCAGTAGCCGGACAGTTCAAACCGGGGAGCTGTTTTTT. The encoded protein is CASSRTVQTGELFF. This chain joins TRBV19 and TRBJ2-2; weak D call: TRBD1 (6 bases). The V gene lost 6 bases and the J gene lost 5 bases, with 13 bases spanning the gap. Germline V gene sequence: CDR1 LNHDA, CDR2 SQIVND (reference sequence). The CDR3 is made up of 14 amino acids. Full variable domain (remainder filled in from reference TRBV19 and TRBJ2-2): DGGITQSPKYLFRKEGQNVTLSCEQNLNHDAMYWYRQDPGQGLRLIYYSQIVNDFQKGDIAEGYSVSREKKESFPLTVTSAQKNPTAFYLCASSRTVQTGELFFGEGSRLTVL.

This sequence joins TRBV29-1 and TRBJ2-5; no clear D gene. Germline lookup yields CDR1 SQVTM and CDR2 ANQGSEA. The CDR3 consists of 14 residues. The V gene lost 0 bases and the J gene lost 7 bases, with 15 bases spanning the gap. The CDR3 loop reads CSVEDQLTLGTQYF. CDR3 in DNA: TGCAGCGTTGAAGATCAGCTGACCCTGGGGACCCAGTACTTC.

The chain has TRBV4-3 and TRBJ1-3; D ambiguous. Germline assignment: CDR1 LGHNA and CDR2 YSLEER. The CDR3 runs 15 residues. Trimming left V 1 base short and J 0 bases short, with 7 bases between. The CDR3 loop is CASSQGKGSGNTIYF. As DNA, the CDR3 is TGCGCCAGCAGCCAAGGGAAAGGCTCTGGAAACACCATATATTTT.

This chain joins TRBV11-2 and TRBJ1-3; TRBD1 is a possible D gene (6 bases). Germline lookup yields CDR1 SGHAT and CDR2 FQNNGV. Between the trimmed V and J ends, which lost 4 bases and 0 bases, there was a span of 22 bases. CDR3 size: 19 residues. Here the CDR3 DNA reads TGTGCCAGCAGCTCGTGGCAGGGGCATTTAGAAAACTCTGGAAACACCATATATTTT. This translates into CASSSWQGHLENSGNTIYF.

This clone was observed a single time. Compared with germline, one end of the junction differs, possibly owing to a read error. The rearrangement uses TRBV19 and TRBJ1-6, with a weak D call TRBD1 (5 bases). Germline values: CDR1 LNHDA, CDR2 SQIVND (reference sequence). This CDR3 region has 15 residues. As DNA, the CDR3 is TGTGCCAGTAGTATCCGGGACTCCCATAATTCACCCCTCCACTTT. Its translation: CASSIRDSHNSPLHF.

The chain employs TRBV7-9 and TRBJ2-3, with D hard to call. The length of the CDR3 is 12 residues. With 5 bases removed from V and 4 bases from J, the gap between germline ends came to 7 bases. Germline V gene data show CDR1 as SEHNR and CDR2 as FQNEAQ (reference sequence). The CDR3 reads CASSGVADTQYF. CDR3 in DNA: TGTGCCAGCAGCGGTGTGGCAGATACGCAGTATTTT.

The chain employs TRBV7-9 and TRBJ2-2; 11 nucleotides agree with TRBD1. V lost 7 bases, J lost 4 bases, and 8 bases stayed unmatched. This CDR3 has 16 residues. Germline lookup yields CDR1 SEHNR and CDR2 FQNEAQ (reference sequence). The CDR3 DNA is TGTGCCAGCACCTACTTGGACAGGGGGCCCACCGGGGAGCTGTTTTTT. This sequence encodes CASTYLDRGPTGELFF.

The chain recombines TRBV10-3 with TRBJ2-3; D possibly corresponds to TRBD2 (6 bases). Trimming took 10 bases from V and 0 from J, leaving 11 bases between them. Germline V gene lookup returns CDR1 ENHRY and CDR2 SYGVKD. The CDR3 contains 13 residues. In nucleotides, the CDR3 is TGTGCCAGCTCCGGGACTAGCACAGATACGCAGTATTTT. It specifies CASSGTSTDTQYF.

The chain has TRBV7-2 and TRBJ2-5, with D possibly TRBD2 on 6 matching bases. The CDR3 is 14 residues long. The V end was cut by 6 bases, the J end by 5 bases, with 16 bases between. Per the germline V gene, CDR1 is SGHTA and CDR2 is FQGNSA. The CDR3 DNA follows: TGTGCCAGCAGTCAAAACGGGGGAGGTGAGACCCAGTACTTC. The encoded protein is CASSQNGGGETQYF.

This clone occurred a few times. The genes are TRBV30 and TRBJ1-1; the D gene is possibly TRBD1 (6 bases). Per germline, CDR1 GTSNPN and CDR2 SVGIG (reference sequence). The CDR3 has 13 residues. In nucleotides, the CDR3 is TGTGCGGTGGACAGAATCATGAACACTGAAGCTTTCTTT. Its protein is CAVDRIMNTEAFF.

The gene calls are TRBV6-5 and TRBJ2-1, with D perhaps given as TRBD1 or TRBD2 (5 bases each). The CDR3 consists of 15 residues. In germline, CDR1 is MNHEY, CDR2 SVGAGI. Trimming left V 6 bases short and J 7 bases short, with 19 bases between. The CDR3, as DNA: TGTGCCAGCAGCCCCCCCGGGTCCTGGGGGAATGAGCAGTTCTTC. Its translation: CASSPPGSWGNEQFF.

The chain carries TRBV6-5 and TRBJ1-2; 7 bases align to TRBD1. The CDR3 consists of 14 residues. Germline V gene data show CDR1 as MNHEY and CDR2 as SVGAGI. V trimming: 6 bases; J trimming: 6 bases; junction bases outside the gene matches: 10. The CDR3 region is CASRKTGQLHGYTF. CDR3 DNA: TGTGCCAGCAGGAAAACGGGACAGCTTCATGGCTACACCTTC.

The rearrangement joins TRBV6-5 to TRBJ2-5; possibly TRBD1 for D (6 bases). This CDR3 contains 15 residues. CDR1 is MNHEY, CDR2 SVGAGI, per germline. The V end lost 5 bases, the J end lost 2 bases, and 15 bases lay between the germline ends. Here the CDR3 DNA reads TGTGCCAGCAGTATACAGGGCTTGGGACAAGAGACCCAGTACTTC. Residues: CASSIQGLGQETQYF.

This clone was picked up a small number of times. In nucleotides, the CDR3 is TGTGCCAGCAGCACCTTGGGAGGTTACGAGCAGTACTTC. Translating gives CASSTLGGYEQYF. J is TRBJ2-7 and V is TRBV7-8; D is perhaps TRBD2 (6 bases). V was clipped by 5 bases and J by 4 bases, with 12 bases between them. CDR3 length: 13 residues. Germline CDR1 reads SGHVS; CDR2 reads FQNEAQ.

The V and J genes are TRBV28 and TRBJ2-7; 10 bases line up with TRBD1. J gave up 0 bases and V 7 bases, and 9 bases lay outside the gene matches. Germline CDR1 reads MDHEN; CDR2 reads SYDVKM. The CDR3 is 16 amino acids. DNA of the CDR3: TGTGCCAGCACCACCCCCGGGACAGGGGCCTCCTACGAGCAGTACTTC. Protein product: CASTTPGTGASYEQYF. Based on the CDR3 plus reference TRBV28 and TRBJ2-7, the full variable domain is DVKVTQSSRYLVKRTGEKVFLECVQDMDHENMFWYRQDPGLGLRLIYFSYDVKMKEKGDIPEGYSVSREKKERFSLILESASTNQTSMYLCASTTPGTGASYEQYFGPGTRLTVT.

The CDR3 here is CASSYHGPTQYF. The CDR3 nucleotides read TGTGCCAGCAGCTATCACGGCCCGACGCAGTATTTT. The V and J genes are TRBV7-8 and TRBJ2-3; D unclear. Trimming removed 4 bases at V and 9 bases at J, with 11 bases between. Looked up from germline, CDR1 is SGHVS and CDR2 is FQNEAQ. This CDR3 is built from 12 residues.

By share, this clone ranks as medium-sized. The chain links TRBV6-1 to TRBJ1-2; D is undetermined. Germline V gene lookup returns CDR1 MNHNS and CDR2 SASEGT. The CDR3 contains 14 residues. V lost 4 bases and J 4 bases, leaving 13 bases between the germline ends. The CDR3 DNA reads TGTGCCAGCAGTGCAGAGACTCCATTCTATGGCTACACCTTC. Translated, it gives CASSAETPFYGYTF.